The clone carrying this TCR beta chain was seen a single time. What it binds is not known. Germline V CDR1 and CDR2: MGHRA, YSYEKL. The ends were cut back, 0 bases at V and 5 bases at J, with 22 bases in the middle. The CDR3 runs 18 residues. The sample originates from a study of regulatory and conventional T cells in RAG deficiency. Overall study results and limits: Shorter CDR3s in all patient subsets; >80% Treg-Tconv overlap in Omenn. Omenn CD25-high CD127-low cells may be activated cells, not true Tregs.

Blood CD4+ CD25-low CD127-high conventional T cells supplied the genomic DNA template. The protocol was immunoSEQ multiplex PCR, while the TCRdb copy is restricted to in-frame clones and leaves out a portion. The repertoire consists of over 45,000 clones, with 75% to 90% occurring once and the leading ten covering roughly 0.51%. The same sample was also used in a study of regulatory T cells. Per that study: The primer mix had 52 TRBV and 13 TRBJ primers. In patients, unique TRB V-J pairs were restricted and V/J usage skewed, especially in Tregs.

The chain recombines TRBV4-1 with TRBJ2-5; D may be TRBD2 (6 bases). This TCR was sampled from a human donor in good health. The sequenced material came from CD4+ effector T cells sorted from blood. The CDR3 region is CASSQELDGGVMAETQYF. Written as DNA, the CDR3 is TGCGCCAGCAGCCAAGAGCTTGACGGAGGGGTTATGGCGGAGACCCAGTACTTC.